These 22 T cell receptor beta chains share one sample of origin, sequenced in a study of graft-versus-host responses after intestinal transplantation. These receptors lack a known antigen. Libraries were prepared by immunoSEQ multiplex PCR; TCRdb keeps only in-frame clonotypes and omits some of them. This sample yields 90,000 to 150,000 clones, of which just under 95% are seen a single time; around 0.12% belongs to the top ten. The source was unstimulated CD4+ T cells sorted from spleen or lymph node cells, collected before intestinal transplant. The receptor set was obtained from a human donor who received an intestinal transplant.

This chain joins TRBV25-1 and TRBJ1-2; the D is unclear. Germline values: CDR1 MGHDK, CDR2 SYGVNS. V shed 1 base and J shed 5 bases, with 14 bases lying between them. The CDR3 runs to 15 residues. The CDR3 sequence: CASSELNRDRYGYTF. In nucleotides, the CDR3 is TGTGCCAGCAGTGAATTAAACCGGGATCGGTATGGCTACACCTTC.

This clone was detected a few times. V usage is TRBV18 and J usage is TRBJ2-3, with a tentative D call TRBD1 (6 bases). Germline V gives CDR1 KGHSH, CDR2 LQKENI. The CDR3 extends over 14 amino acids. V was clipped by 5 bases and J by 1 base, with 10 bases between them. This chain's CDR3 is CASSNRQGTDTQYF. The CDR3 DNA reads TGTGCCAGCTCAAACAGACAGGGCACAGATACGCAGTATTTT.

V is TRBV6-5 and J is TRBJ1-1; tentatively, D is TRBD1 (5 bases). V dropped 11 bases and J dropped 1 base, with 20 bases sitting between them. From germline, CDR1 is MNHEY and CDR2 SVGAGI. The CDR3 totals 15 residues. In DNA form, the CDR3 reads TGTGCCGCGGGACTATCAGGGTATGCGAACACTGAAGCTTTCTTT. Its translation is CAAGLSGYANTEAFF.

The chain combines TRBV6-5 with TRBJ1-2; no firm D call. Germline V gene data show CDR1 as MNHEY and CDR2 as SVGAGI. CDR3 length: 12 residues. The V end was cut by 6 bases, the J end by 2 bases, with 7 bases between. The DNA of the CDR3 is TGTGCCAGCAGGACAACCAACTATGGCTACACCTTC. This sequence encodes CASRTTNYGYTF.

The chain employs TRBV6-4 and TRBJ2-2; 7 nucleotides align to TRBD1. The V and J ends lost 6 bases and 4 bases, in that order; junction bases with no gene match: 11. This CDR3 is 16 amino acids long. The V gene's germline CDR1 is MRHNA and CDR2 SNTAGT. The chain's CDR3 is CASREEPGTATGELFF. CDR3 nucleotides: TGTGCCAGCAGAGAAGAACCCGGGACAGCCACCGGGGAGCTGTTTTTT.

V and J are TRBV5-1 and TRBJ2-2; TRBD2 agrees at 14 bases. Unmatched junction bases numbered 8, after V lost 4 bases and J lost 6 bases. The CDR3 is 17 amino acids. CDR1 is SGHRS, CDR2 YFSETQ, per germline. DNA of the CDR3: TGCGCCAGCAGCGCCGGGACTAGCGGGAGTGGTCCCGGGGAGCTGTTTTTT. Residues: CASSAGTSGSGPGELFF.

The CDR3 sequence: CASRPEDRSEQYF. CDR3 sequence (DNA): TGCGCCAGCAGACCGGAGGACAGGAGCGAGCAGTACTTC. The V and J genes are TRBV5-1 and TRBJ2-7, with 7 bases identical to TRBD1. CDR3 length: 13 residues. V shed 5 bases, J shed 6 bases, and the junction held 8 bases outside the gene matches. Germline V gene sequence: CDR1 SGHRS, CDR2 YFSETQ.

This clone came up once. The chain links TRBV5-1 to TRBJ1-1; possible D gene TRBD1, 6 bases. Trimming left V 7 bases short and J 1 base short, with 14 bases between. In germline, CDR1 is SGHRS, CDR2 YFSETQ. CDR3 length: 14 residues. The chain's CDR3 is CASRGGIGNTEAFF. The CDR3 nucleotides are TGCGCCAGCCGAGGGGGGATAGGGAACACTGAAGCTTTCTTT. The whole variable domain, filled in from reference TRBV5-1 and TRBJ1-1, reads KAGVTQTPRYLIKTRGQQVTLSCSPISGHRSVSWYQQTPGQGLQFLFEYFSETQRNKGNFPGRFSGRQFSNSRSEMNVSTLELGDSALYLCASRGGIGNTEAFFGQGTRLTVV.

V gene TRBV28 combines with J gene TRBJ2-4; D gene ambiguous. The V gene's germline CDR1 is MDHEN and CDR2 SYDVKM. CDR3 size: 17 residues. V lost 2 bases and J lost 0, with 14 bases in between. CDR3 region: CASSLLSGALAKNIQYF. In nucleotides, the CDR3 is TGTGCCAGCAGTTTACTATCGGGTGCCCTAGCCAAAAACATTCAGTACTTC.

This chain links TRBV5-4 with TRBJ1-1; 7 bases align to TRBD1. Germline lookup yields CDR1 SGHNT and CDR2 YYREEE (reference sequence). J lost 4 bases, V lost 3 bases, and 6 bases had no gene match. The CDR3 is 14 amino acids. This CDR3 reads CASSSSNRGTEAFF. CDR3 nucleotides: TGTGCCAGCAGCTCTTCGAACAGGGGCACTGAAGCTTTCTTT.

CDR3 DNA sequence: TGTGCCAGCAGTCCACCGGGACTAGCGGCTTACAATGAGCAGTTCTTC. It codes for CASSPPGLAAYNEQFF. The chain employs TRBV27 and TRBJ2-1; 11 positions agree with TRBD2. The germline CDR1 and CDR2 sequences are MNHEY and SMNVEV (reference sequence). J was trimmed by 4 bases and V by 5 bases; bases with no gene match: 7. This CDR3 region has 16 residues.

This rearrangement joins TRBV2 to TRBJ2-5; D gene ambiguous. CDR3 length equals 12 residues. Germline CDR1 reads SNHLY; CDR2 reads FYNNEI. V gave up 7 bases and J gave up 4 bases, with 10 bases separating them. The CDR3 DNA is TGTGCCAGCATTAATTTAGGAGAGACCCAGTACTTC. Encoded protein: CASINLGETQYF. Filled out from reference TRBV2 and TRBJ2-5, the complete variable domain reads EPEVTQTPSHQVTQMGQEVILRCVPISNHLYFYWYRQILGQKVEFLVSFYNNEISEKSEIFDDQFSVERPDGSNFTLKIRSTKLEDSAMYFCASINLGETQYFGPGTRLLVL.

This sequence joins TRBV7-3 and TRBJ2-7; 9 bases agree with TRBD2. Per germline, CDR1 SGHTA and CDR2 FQGTGA. This CDR3 is built from 12 residues. V lost 6 bases to trimming and J lost 6 bases; unmatched junction nucleotides: 3. The CDR3 is CASRGAGGEQYF. Here the CDR3 DNA reads TGTGCCAGCAGGGGAGCGGGAGGCGAGCAGTACTTC. Full variable domain (rest looked up from reference TRBV7-3 and TRBJ2-7): GAGVSQTPSNKVTEKGKYVELRCDPISGHTALYWYRQSLGQGPEFLIYFQGTGAADDSGLPNDRFFAVRPEGSVSTLKIQRTERGDSAVYLCASRGAGGEQYFGPGTRLTVT.

The gene calls are TRBV5-6 and TRBJ2-5; 8 positions agree with TRBD1. The CDR3 is 15 residues long. The germline V gene encodes CDR1 SGHDT and CDR2 YYEEEE. After removal of 5 bases from V and 4 bases from J, the junction contained 10 bases not matched to a gene. CDR3 region: CASRRAGGGLETQYF. Here the CDR3 DNA reads TGTGCCAGCAGGCGTGCAGGGGGCGGGCTAGAGACCCAGTACTTC.

The rearrangement joins TRBV4-1 to TRBJ2-1; D is possibly TRBD1 or TRBD2 (5 bases each). The germline gives CDR1 MGHRA, CDR2 YSYEKL. The CDR3 length is 17 residues. V was shortened by 4 bases and J by 2 bases, with 18 bases between the two germline ends. This chain's CDR3 is CASSPQGPRETYNEQFF. The CDR3 DNA follows: TGCGCCAGCAGCCCCCAGGGCCCCAGGGAGACCTACAATGAGCAGTTCTTC.

The chain uses TRBV4-1 and TRBJ2-7; D is perhaps TRBD2 (6 bases). V was trimmed by 6 bases and J by 1 base, leaving 10 bases between them. The germline V gene encodes CDR1 MGHRA and CDR2 YSYEKL. The CDR3 covers 13 residues. CDR3 coding DNA: TGCGCCAGCAGTCCCAGCGGGTCCTACGAGCAGTACTTC. This encodes CASSPSGSYEQYF.

J is TRBJ2-4 and V is TRBV7-9; perhaps TRBD1 as D (6 bases). CDR1 and CDR2 from the germline V gene are SEHNR and FQNEAQ (reference sequence). Deletions cut 1 base from V and 5 bases from J, with 9 bases between. CDR3 size: 14 residues. Written as DNA, the CDR3 is TGTGCCAGCAGCTTAGGGGACAATCAAAACATTCAGTACTTC. Translation gives CASSLGDNQNIQYF.

This clone has just one count. The chain combines TRBV5-1 with TRBJ2-1; no clear D gene. Germline V gene data show CDR1 as SGHRS and CDR2 as YFSETQ. Trimming stripped 4 bases from V and 2 bases from J, with 13 bases between. This CDR3 has 15 residues. The CDR3 DNA follows: TGCGCCAGCAGCCCCACCGGATTGGCCTACAATGAGCAGTTCTTC. Its translation: CASSPTGLAYNEQFF. Looking up the rest from reference TRBV5-1 and TRBJ2-1 gives the full variable domain: KAGVTQTPRYLIKTRGQQVTLSCSPISGHRSVSWYQQTPGQGLQFLFEYFSETQRNKGNFPGRFSGRQFSNSRSEMNVSTLELGDSALYLCASSPTGLAYNEQFFGPGTRLTVL.

V and J are TRBV10-1 and TRBJ1-1; D is undetermined. The CDR3 is 14 residues long. Germline V CDR1 and CDR2: WNHNN, SYGVQD (reference sequence). Between the trimmed V and J ends, which lost 2 bases and 8 bases, there was a span of 15 bases. In nucleotides, the CDR3 is TGCGCCAGCAGTGAGGTAGAGGGTGGTATAGAAGCTTTCTTT. It yields the protein CASSEVEGGIEAFF.

This chain joins TRBV2 and TRBJ2-1; TRBD2 matches 8 bases. CDR3 length: 12 residues. Germline-derived CDR1 and CDR2 are SNHLY and FYNNEI. Unmatched junction bases numbered 5, after V lost 4 bases and J lost 12 bases. In DNA, the CDR3 is TGTGCCAGCAGTGTCAGCGGGAGCGGGCAGTTCTTC. It encodes CASSVSGSGQFF.

This clone showed up just once. V gene TRBV14 combines with J gene TRBJ2-7; 13 bases are shared with TRBD2. V shed 2 bases and J 5 bases; nucleotides not matched to a gene: 6. Germline V gene sequence: CDR1 SGHDN, CDR2 FVKESK. CDR3 length: 16 residues. CDR3 in DNA: TGTGCCAGCAGCCAATTATGGACTAGCGGGAGTAACGAGCAGTACTTC. Its translation is CASSQLWTSGSNEQYF.

This rearrangement joins TRBV11-2 to TRBJ2-5; 7 positions agree with TRBD2. Trimming at V came to 2 bases and at J to 6 bases, leaving 6 bases not matched to a gene. Per germline, CDR1 SGHAT and CDR2 FQNNGV. The CDR3 totals 14 residues. The CDR3 coding sequence is TGTGCCAGCAGCTTACGGCGGGAGATGCAGACCCAGTACTTC. Protein: CASSLRREMQTQYF.